The clone carrying this T cell receptor (beta chain) was seen just once. Its antigen is still unknown. One end of the junction does not line up with germline, which may come from a read error. The blood RNA (from unsorted whole blood) was obtained, and germline DNA was also extracted. The data belong to a study of tumor-infiltrating lymphocytes in primary liver carcinoma. Whole-study context: Resecting the tumor surgically was how the patients' primary liver carcinoma was treated. Patients included men and women of 30 to 69 years. Findings and caveats of the study: Tumor-adjacent and tumor-blood pairs displayed less overlap than did pairs of tumor regions.

The germline gives CDR1 SQVTM, CDR2 ANQGSEA. This CDR3 has 11 residues. Starting material of 500 ng total RNA yielded TCR beta cDNA via a constant-region primer. Three-round nested multiplex PCR performed with slightly modified ARM-PCR produced the TCR beta libraries. TRBV1-TRBV30 forward primers paired with a C-beta reverse primer drove the first two PCR rounds, around 9 cycles each. TCRdb reprocessed the multiplex PCR reads via MiXCR and lists one record per CDR3 protein. The sample gives about 320,000 distinct CDR3 sequences, 50% to 70% of which show up once; roughly 8.9% is in the top ten. This clonotype was obtained from a middle-aged man with primary liver carcinoma and hepatitis B virus infection. The sequenced sample was peripheral blood. J is TRBJ2-5 and V is TRBV29-1; D assignment may be TRBD1 or TRBD2 (5 bases each). The CDR3 reads CSVGPIEPQYF. The CDR3 coding sequence is TGTAGCGTGGGGCCGATAGAGCCCCAGTACTTC. The variable domain in full, with the rest retrieved from reference TRBV29-1 and TRBJ2-5, is SAVISQKPSRDICQRGTSLTIQCQVDSQVTMMFWYRQQPGQSLTLIATANQGSEATYESGFVIDKFPISRPNLTFSTLTVSNMSPEDSSIYLCSVGPIEPQYFGPGTRLLVL.